This TCR beta chain was profiled in a study of OX40 agonist ivuxolimab in advanced cancers. Patients were ruled out by autoimmune disease history or systemic immunosuppression. TCRdb keeps only in-frame clones here, not all; method: immunoSEQ multiplex PCR. The sample records tens of thousands of clones, over 90% being singletons. Study results and caveats: With doses of 0.1 to 3.0 mg/kg, CD4+ and CD8+ blood T cells had undergone clonal expansion by week 6. Antigens targeted by the expanded peripheral T cells were not determined. Certain nonresponders additionally had low normalized T-cell clonal expansion.

Trimming removed 6 bases at V and 5 bases at J, with 10 bases between. CDR3 length: 12 amino acids. In germline, CDR1 is PRHDT, CDR2 FYEKMQ (reference sequence). In the case of this clone: What it recognizes is unknown.

The source is an adult with an advanced solid tumor such as melanoma, head and neck, liver or kidney cancer. The chain links TRBV13 to TRBJ2-5, with a possible D match to TRBD2 (6 bases). The specimen comprised CD4+ or CD8+ T cells sorted from blood, sampled in a trial of the OX40 agonist ivuxolimab. Written as DNA, the CDR3 is TGTGCCAGCAGGGGACGGGGGGAGACCCAGTACTTC. Amino acids: CASRGRGETQYF.